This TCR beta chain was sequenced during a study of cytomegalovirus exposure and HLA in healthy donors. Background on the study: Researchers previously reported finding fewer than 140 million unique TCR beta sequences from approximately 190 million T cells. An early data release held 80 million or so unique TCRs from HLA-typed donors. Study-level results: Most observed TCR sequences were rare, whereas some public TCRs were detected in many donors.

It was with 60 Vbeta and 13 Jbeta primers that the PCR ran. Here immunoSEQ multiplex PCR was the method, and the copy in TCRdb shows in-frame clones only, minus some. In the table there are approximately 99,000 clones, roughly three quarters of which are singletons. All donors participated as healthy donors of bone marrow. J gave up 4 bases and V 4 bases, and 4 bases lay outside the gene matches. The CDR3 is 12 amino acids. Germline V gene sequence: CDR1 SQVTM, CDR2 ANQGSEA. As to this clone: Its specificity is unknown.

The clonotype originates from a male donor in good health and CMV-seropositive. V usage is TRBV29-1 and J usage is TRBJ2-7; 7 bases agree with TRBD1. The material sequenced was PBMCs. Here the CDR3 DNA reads TGCAGCGTTGTTGGACAGGTATACGAGCAGTACTTC. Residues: CSVVGQVYEQYF.